This T cell receptor beta chain originates from a study of T cells in Graves' hyperthyroidism and ophthalmopathy. Patients were aged 18 to 65, had disease duration under 2 months, and had newly diagnosed hyperthyroidism. Thyroid ultrasound and orbital computed tomography, with clinical symptoms and serum thyroxine and TRAb, informed diagnoses. Extraction of PBMCs used approximately 10 ml of fresh peripheral blood. The investigators amplified TCR beta CDR3 regions from RNA transcripts. Primed by the HTBI set, a first-round RT-PCR was run on the TCR CDR3. TCRdb re-called the multiplex PCR reads with MiXCR, one entry per CDR3 protein. The sample includes approximately 630,000 distinct CDR3 sequences, around 15% seen only once; the top ten take approximately 3.8%. Broader study findings: Most thyroid clonotypes that were expanded above 0.001 also turned up in blood.

CDR1 is MGHRA, CDR2 YSYEKL, per germline. The CDR3 runs 16 residues. Trimming cost V 2 bases and J 1 base; bases outside gene matches: 4. With regard to this clonotype: Its antigen is currently unknown.

The chain uses TRBV4-1 and TRBJ2-4; 8 positions agree with TRBD2. The sample comprised blood. The clonotype was recovered from a woman aged 25 to 45 with Graves' hyperthyroidism. Written as DNA, the CDR3 is TGCGCCAGCAGCCAAATGGGACTAGGGGCCAAAAACATTCAGTACTTC. Protein sequence: CASSQMGLGAKNIQYF.